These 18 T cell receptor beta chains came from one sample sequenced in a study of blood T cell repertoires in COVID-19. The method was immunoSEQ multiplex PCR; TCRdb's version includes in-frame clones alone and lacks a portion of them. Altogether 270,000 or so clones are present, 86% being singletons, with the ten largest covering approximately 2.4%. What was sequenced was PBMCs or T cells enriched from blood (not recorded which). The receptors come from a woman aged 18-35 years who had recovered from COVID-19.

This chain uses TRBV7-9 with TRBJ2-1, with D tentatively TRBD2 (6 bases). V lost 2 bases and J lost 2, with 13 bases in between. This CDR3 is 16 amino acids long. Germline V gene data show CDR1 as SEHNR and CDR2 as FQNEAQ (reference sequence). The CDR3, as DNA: TGTGCCAGCAGCTTAATGCCTAGCGAAGCCTACAATGAGCAGTTCTTC. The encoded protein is CASSLMPSEAYNEQFF.

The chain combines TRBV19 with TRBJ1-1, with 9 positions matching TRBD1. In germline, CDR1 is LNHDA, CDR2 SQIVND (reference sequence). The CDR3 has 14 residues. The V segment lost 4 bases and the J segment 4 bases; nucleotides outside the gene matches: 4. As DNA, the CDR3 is TGTGCCAGTAGTACGACAGGGGGAAGCACTGAAGCTTTCTTT. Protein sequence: CASSTTGGSTEAFF.

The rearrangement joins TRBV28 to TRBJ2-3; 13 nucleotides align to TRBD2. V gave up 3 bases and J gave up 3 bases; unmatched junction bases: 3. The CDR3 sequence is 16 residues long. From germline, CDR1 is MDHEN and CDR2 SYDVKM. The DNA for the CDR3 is TGTGCCAGCAGTTTTGGACTAGCGGGAGTTACAGATACGCAGTATTTT. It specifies CASSFGLAGVTDTQYF.

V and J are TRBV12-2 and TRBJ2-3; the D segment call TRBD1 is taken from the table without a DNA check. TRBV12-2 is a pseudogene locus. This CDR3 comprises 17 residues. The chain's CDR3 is CASRLVDRRKGTDTQYF. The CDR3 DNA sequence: TGTGCAAGTCGCTTAGTCGACAGGCGCAAAGGCACAGATACGCAGTATTTT.

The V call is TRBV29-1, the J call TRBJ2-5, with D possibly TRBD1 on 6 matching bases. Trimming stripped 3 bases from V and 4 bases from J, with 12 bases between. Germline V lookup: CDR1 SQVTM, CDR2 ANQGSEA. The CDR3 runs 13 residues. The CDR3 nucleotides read TGCAGCGTTGAGATCACAGGGCTAGAGACCCAGTACTTC. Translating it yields CSVEITGLETQYF.

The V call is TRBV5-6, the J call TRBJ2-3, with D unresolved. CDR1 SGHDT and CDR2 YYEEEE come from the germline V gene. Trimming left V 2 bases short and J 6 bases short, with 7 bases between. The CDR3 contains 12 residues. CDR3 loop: CASSFFEDTQYF. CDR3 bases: TGTGCCAGCAGCTTTTTTGAGGATACGCAGTATTTT.

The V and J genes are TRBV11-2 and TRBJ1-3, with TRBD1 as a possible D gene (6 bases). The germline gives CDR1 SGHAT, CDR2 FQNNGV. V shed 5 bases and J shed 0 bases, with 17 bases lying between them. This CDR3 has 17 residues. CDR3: CASSPWSRGGSGNTIYF. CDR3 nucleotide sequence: TGTGCCAGCAGCCCATGGTCCAGAGGGGGCTCTGGAAACACCATATATTTT.

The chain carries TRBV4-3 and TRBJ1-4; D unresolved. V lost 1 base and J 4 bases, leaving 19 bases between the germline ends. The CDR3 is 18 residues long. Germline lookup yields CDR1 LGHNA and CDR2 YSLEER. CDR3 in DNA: TGCGCCAGCAGCCAAGGCCTCACTCCAGGCAGTTATAATGAAAAACTGTTTTTT. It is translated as CASSQGLTPGSYNEKLFF.

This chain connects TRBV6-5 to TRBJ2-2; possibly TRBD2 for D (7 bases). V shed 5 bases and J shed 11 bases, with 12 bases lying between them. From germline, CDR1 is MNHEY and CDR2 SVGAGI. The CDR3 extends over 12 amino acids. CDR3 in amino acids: CASSLRGLELFF. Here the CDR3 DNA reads TGTGCCAGCAGTCTCAGGGGACTAGAGCTGTTTTTT.

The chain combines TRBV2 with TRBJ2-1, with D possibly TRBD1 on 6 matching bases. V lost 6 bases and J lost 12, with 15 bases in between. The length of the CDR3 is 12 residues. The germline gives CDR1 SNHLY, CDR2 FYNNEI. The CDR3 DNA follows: TGTGCCAGCAGATCGTCGCCGGACAGGCAGTTCTTC. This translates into CASRSSPDRQFF.

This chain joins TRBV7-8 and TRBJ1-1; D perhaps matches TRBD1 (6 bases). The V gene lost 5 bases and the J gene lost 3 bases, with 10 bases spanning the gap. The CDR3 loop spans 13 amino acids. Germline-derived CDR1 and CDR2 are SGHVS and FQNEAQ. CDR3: CASSPGQYTEAFF. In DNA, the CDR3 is TGTGCCAGCAGCCCTGGACAGTACACTGAAGCTTTCTTT.

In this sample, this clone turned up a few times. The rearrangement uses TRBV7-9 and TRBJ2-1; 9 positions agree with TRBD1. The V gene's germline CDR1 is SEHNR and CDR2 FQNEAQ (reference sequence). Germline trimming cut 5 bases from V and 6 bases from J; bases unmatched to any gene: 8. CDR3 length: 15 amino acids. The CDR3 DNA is TGTGCCAGCAGCCCAGGGACAGGGCGGGTCAATGAGCAGTTCTTC. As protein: CASSPGTGRVNEQFF. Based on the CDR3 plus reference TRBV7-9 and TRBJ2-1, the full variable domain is DTGVSQNPRHKITKRGQNVTFRCDPISEHNRLYWYRQTLGQGPEFLTYFQNEAQLEKSRLLSDRFSAERPKGSFSTLEIQRTEQGDSAMYLCASSPGTGRVNEQFFGPGTRLTVL.

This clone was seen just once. The DNA of the CDR3 is TGTGCCATCAGCGAGCGGGAGAGGACAGATACGCAGTATTTT. As protein: CAISERERTDTQYF. The rearrangement links TRBV10-3 to TRBJ2-3; 8 nucleotides match TRBD2. From germline, CDR1 is ENHRY and CDR2 SYGVKD. The CDR3 covers 14 residues. The V segment lost 6 bases and the J segment 3 bases; nucleotides outside the gene matches: 5.

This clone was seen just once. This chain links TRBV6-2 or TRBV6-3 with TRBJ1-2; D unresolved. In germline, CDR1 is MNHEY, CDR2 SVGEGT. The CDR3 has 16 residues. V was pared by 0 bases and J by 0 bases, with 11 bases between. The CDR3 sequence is CASSYSSGGSNYGYTF. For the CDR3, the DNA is TGTGCCAGCAGTTACTCGTCCGGCGGATCTAACTATGGCTACACCTTC.

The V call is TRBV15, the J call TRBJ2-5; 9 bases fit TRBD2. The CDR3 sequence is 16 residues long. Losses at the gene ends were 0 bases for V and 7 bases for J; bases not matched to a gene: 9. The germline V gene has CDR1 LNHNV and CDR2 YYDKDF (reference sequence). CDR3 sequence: CATSRDIAGDYGTQYF. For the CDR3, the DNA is TGTGCCACCAGCAGAGATATAGCGGGGGACTATGGGACCCAGTACTTC.

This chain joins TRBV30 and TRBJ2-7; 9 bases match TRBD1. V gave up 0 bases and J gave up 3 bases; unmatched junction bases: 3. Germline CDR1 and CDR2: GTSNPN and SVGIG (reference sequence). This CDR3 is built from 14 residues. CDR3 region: CAWSVGQGFYEQYF. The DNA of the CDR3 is TGTGCCTGGAGTGTGGGACAGGGTTTCTACGAGCAGTACTTC.

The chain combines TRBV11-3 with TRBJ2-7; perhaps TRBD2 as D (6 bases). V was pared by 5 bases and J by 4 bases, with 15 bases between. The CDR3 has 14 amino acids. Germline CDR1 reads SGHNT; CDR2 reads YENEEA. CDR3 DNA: TGTGCCAGCAGCCCAACCGCCGGGGGATACGAGCAGTACTTC. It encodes CASSPTAGGYEQYF.

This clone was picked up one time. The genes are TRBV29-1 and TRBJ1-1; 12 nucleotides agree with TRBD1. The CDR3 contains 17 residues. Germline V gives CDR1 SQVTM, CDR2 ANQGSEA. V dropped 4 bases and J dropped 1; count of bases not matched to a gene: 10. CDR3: CSVGDPGQGAWNTEAFF. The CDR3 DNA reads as TGCAGCGTTGGCGACCCGGGACAGGGGGCTTGGAACACTGAAGCTTTCTTT. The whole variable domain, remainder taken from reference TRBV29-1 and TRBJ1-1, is SAVISQKPSRDICQRGTSLTIQCQVDSQVTMMFWYRQQPGQSLTLIATANQGSEATYESGFVIDKFPISRPNLTFSTLTVSNMSPEDSSIYLCSVGDPGQGAWNTEAFFGQGTRLTVV.